A single sample gave rise to the 10 T cell receptor beta chains below, sequenced in a study of T cell responses to AZD1222 COVID-19 vaccine. TCRdb's table, derived via immunoSEQ multiplex PCR, lists solely in-frame clones and lacks some. The table records 120,000 to 150,000 clones, 75% to 90% of them present only once. Source: peripheral blood, taken on day 0 of MenACWY control vaccination. All receptors come from an adult in good health.

The chain joins TRBV6-5 to TRBJ1-1, with unresolved D. Germline CDR1 and CDR2: MNHEY and SVGAGI. Trimming left V 5 bases short and J 2 bases short, with 15 bases between. This CDR3 spans 15 amino acids. The CDR3 bases are TGTGCCAGCAGTCCCGAACCCCGAGCTAACACTGAAGCTTTCTTT. This sequence encodes CASSPEPRANTEAFF.

This clone was seen just once. This rearrangement joins TRBV28 to TRBJ1-6; D remains ambiguous. In germline, CDR1 is MDHEN, CDR2 SYDVKM. The V end lost 10 bases, the J end lost 2 bases, and 9 bases lay between the germline ends. This CDR3 comprises 13 residues. CDR3 sequence reads: CATLDPYNSPLHF. The DNA for the CDR3 is TGTGCCACCCTTGACCCCTATAATTCACCCCTCCACTTT.

The rearrangement uses TRBV3-1 (or the pseudogene TRBV3-2) and TRBJ2-3; D unresolved. Trimming removed 6 bases from V and 11 bases from J, with 12 bases in between. The germline V gene encodes CDR1 LGHDT and CDR2 YNNKEL (reference sequence). There are 11 residues in the CDR3. Here the CDR3 reads CASSSAWGQYF. For the CDR3, the DNA is TGTGCCAGCAGTTCCGCTTGGGGGCAGTATTTT.

This chain joins TRBV10-1 and TRBJ2-3; D is unclear. Trimming removed 2 bases from V and 5 bases from J, with 8 bases in between. Germline loops: CDR1 WNHNN, CDR2 SYGVQD (reference sequence). This CDR3 comprises 13 residues. The CDR3 reads CASSETTKDTQYF. The CDR3 bases are TGCGCCAGCAGTGAGACCACTAAAGATACGCAGTATTTT.

The genes are TRBV4-1 and TRBJ1-2; TRBD1 aligns across 8 bases. Germline assignment: CDR1 MGHRA and CDR2 YSYEKL. V lost 4 bases and J lost 3; bases outside the gene matches: 7. This CDR3 region has 15 residues. CDR3 sequence reads: CASSLGQGSDYGYTF. The CDR3 DNA is TGCGCCAGCAGCCTAGGACAGGGATCAGACTATGGCTACACCTTC.

V and J are TRBV18 and TRBJ2-3; D gene uncertain. The germline gives CDR1 KGHSH, CDR2 LQKENI. V gave up 2 bases and J gave up 0 bases, with 6 bases separating them. This CDR3 comprises 14 residues. The CDR3 DNA follows: TGTGCCAGCTCACCAAGGGCCAGCACAGATACGCAGTATTTT. It is translated as CASSPRASTDTQYF.

The chain uses TRBV7-3 and TRBJ1-1; D is perhaps TRBD1 (5 bases). Germline CDR1 SGHTA, CDR2 FQGTGA. This CDR3 contains 13 residues. V lost 2 bases and J 5 bases, leaving 9 bases between the germline ends. CDR3 protein: CASSLAGITEAFF. The CDR3 coding sequence is TGTGCCAGCAGCTTAGCAGGGATAACTGAAGCTTTCTTT.

The rearrangement links TRBV6-5 to TRBJ2-1; D gene unclear. The CDR3 sequence is 13 residues long. Trimming took off 1 base at V and 6 bases at J, with 7 bases between the two ends. CDR1 MNHEY and CDR2 SVGAGI come from the germline V gene. CDR3 DNA sequence: TGTGCCAGCAGTTACTATCCTAGCAATGAGCAGTTCTTC. It translates to CASSYYPSNEQFF.

The gene calls are TRBV2 and TRBJ2-3; D not resolved. There are 16 residues in the CDR3. V was trimmed by 0 bases and J by 2 bases, leaving 12 bases between them. Per the germline V gene, CDR1 is SNHLY and CDR2 is FYNNEI. CDR3: CASSEAVSTPTDTQYF. The CDR3 DNA reads as TGTGCCAGCAGTGAAGCGGTGTCGACCCCCACAGATACGCAGTATTTT.

This clone is a singleton in its sample. This chain connects TRBV7-2 to TRBJ1-3; D unresolved. V was trimmed by 1 base and J by 4 bases, leaving 14 bases between them. The CDR3 spans 16 residues. From germline, CDR1 is SGHTA and CDR2 FQGNSA. The CDR3 region is CASSLEFSIRGNTIYF. As DNA, the CDR3 is TGTGCCAGCAGCTTAGAGTTCTCAATTAGGGGAAACACCATATATTTT.